This TCR beta chain derives from a study of OX40 agonist ivuxolimab in advanced cancers. Study-wide context: Head and neck, renal cell, melanoma or hepatocellular carcinoma were the cancers that dose-escalation patients had.

Baseline, cycle 4 day 1, and cycle 7 day 1 were the blood sampling points. As regards this clone: Antigen: not known.

Study-level points and caveats: Mean expanded clone counts were higher in CD8+ than CD4+ T cells. The CD4+ and CD8+ T cells in the blood had expanded clonally by week 6 at 0.1 to 3.0 mg/kg.

The table came from immunoSEQ multiplex PCR; TCRdb's copy has only in-frame clones and leaves some out. The sample yields around 80,000 clones, roughly 89% seen once. The CDR3 has 15 amino acids. V lost 3 bases to trimming and J lost 0 bases, with 9 bases between them. Germline CDR1 LNHNV, CDR2 YYDKDF (reference sequence). This clonotype was obtained from an adult with an advanced solid tumor such as melanoma, head and neck, liver or kidney cancer. The chain links TRBV15 to TRBJ2-1; D not certain. The sequences come from CD4+ or CD8+ T cells sorted from blood, collected in a trial of the OX40 agonist ivuxolimab. CDR3 residues: CATSSGPSSYNEQFF. CDR3 DNA sequence: TGTGCCACCAGCAGTGGCCCCAGCTCCTACAATGAGCAGTTCTTC.